Detailed here is one TCR beta chain. This CDR3 contains 13 residues. In germline, CDR1 is GTSNPN, CDR2 SVGIG (reference sequence). Trimming pared 0 bases from V and 7 bases from J, leaving 12 bases between. The data originate from a study of blood T cell repertoires in COVID-19. About the study: From the United States, Italy and Spain came samples of acute and convalescent COVID-19. The analysed material was cDNA or gDNA that came from T cells, B-cell-depleted T cells, or PBMCs.

Sequencing was performed with immunoSEQ multiplex PCR; in TCRdb, only in-frame clones are kept and a portion is missing. The profile shows over 250,000 clones, around 90% of them singletons. Recruitment covered roughly 22 US areas and drew participants whose ages spanned about 18 to 89 years. What was sequenced was PBMCs or T cells enriched from blood (not recorded which). The receptor comes from a woman aged 25 to 45 who had recovered from COVID-19. The V call is TRBV30, the J call TRBJ1-1, with D perhaps TRBD1 (6 bases). The CDR3 coding sequence is TGTGCCTGGAGTGTACTCGGACAGTTTGAAGCTTTCTTT. This sequence encodes CAWSVLGQFEAFF.